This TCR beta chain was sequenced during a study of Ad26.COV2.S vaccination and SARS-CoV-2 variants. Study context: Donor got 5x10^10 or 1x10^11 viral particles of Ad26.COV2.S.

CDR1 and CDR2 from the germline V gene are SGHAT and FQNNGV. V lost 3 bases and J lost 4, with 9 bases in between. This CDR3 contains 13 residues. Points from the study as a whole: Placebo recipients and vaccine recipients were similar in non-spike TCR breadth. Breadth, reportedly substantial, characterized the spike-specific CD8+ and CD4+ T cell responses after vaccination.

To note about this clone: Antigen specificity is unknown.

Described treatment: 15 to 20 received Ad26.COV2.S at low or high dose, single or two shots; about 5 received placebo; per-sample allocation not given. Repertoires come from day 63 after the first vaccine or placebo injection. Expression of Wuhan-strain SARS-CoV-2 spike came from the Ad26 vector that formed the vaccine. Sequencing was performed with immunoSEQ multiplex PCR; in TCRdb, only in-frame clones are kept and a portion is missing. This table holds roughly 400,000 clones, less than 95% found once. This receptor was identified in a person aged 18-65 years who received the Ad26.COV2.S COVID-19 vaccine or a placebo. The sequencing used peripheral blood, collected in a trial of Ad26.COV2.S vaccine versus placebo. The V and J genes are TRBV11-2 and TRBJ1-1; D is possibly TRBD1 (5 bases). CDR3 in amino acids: CASSFQGPTEAFF. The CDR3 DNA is TGTGCCAGCAGCTTCCAGGGTCCCACTGAAGCTTTCTTT.